This TCR beta chain was profiled in a study of blood T cell repertoires in COVID-19. Germline V gives CDR1 SGHVS, CDR2 FQNEAQ. V trimming: 3 bases; J trimming: 8 bases; junction bases outside the gene matches: 11. The CDR3 loop spans 17 amino acids. Source study methods: Reference gene primer amplification gave estimated nucleated cell counts. The method was immunoSEQ multiplex PCR; TCRdb's version includes in-frame clones alone and lacks a portion of them. The DNA was the basis for D and trimming; V, J and clone size are from that table. The sample shows approximately 300,000 clones, approximately 88% of them seen only once.

This clonotype was sampled from a woman aged 45-65 years with active or convalescent COVID-19. The rearrangement joins TRBV7-8 to TRBJ2-1; 12 bases are a match to TRBD1. Sequenced material: peripheral blood. CDR3 nucleotide sequence: TGTGCCAGCAGCTTCCCCCAGGGACAGGGGGCATTATATGAGCAGTTCTTC. It yields the protein CASSFPQGQGALYEQFF.